The 12 T cell receptor beta chains given below trace back to one sample, sequenced in a study of T cell clonality in common variable immunodeficiency. Study findings and constraints: In common variable immunodeficiency, TCR beta chains reportedly carried fewer deletions and N-nucleotide insertions.

Data came from immunoSEQ multiplex PCR; TCRdb stores just in-frame clones and leaves some out. The data show 32,000 or so clones, with none appearing a single time. The antigens of these receptors remain unknown. Sequencing input: peripheral blood mononuclear cells. Receptors originate from a human donor with common variable immunodeficiency.

This clone was seen many times. The read comes to an end 3 residues before the CDR3 does, leaving the germline J gene to fill in the end. The rearrangement uses TRBV20-1 and TRBJ2-2; 10 bases match TRBD2. Trimming cost V 2 bases and J 8 bases; bases outside gene matches: 8. The CDR3 runs 15 residues. Germline assignment: CDR1 DFQATT and CDR2 SNEGSKA (reference sequence). The CDR3 sequence is CSARTSGILMGELFF. Partial CDR3 DNA: TGCAGTGCTAGAACTAGCGGGATTCTGATGGGGGAG.

This clone was recorded a few times. Read sequence stops 3 residues before the CDR3 end, and the germline J gene provides the missing end. This chain links TRBV18 with TRBJ2-7; unclear D gene. The CDR3 extends over 12 amino acids. Trimming left V 3 bases short and J 4 bases short, with 7 bases between. Germline CDR1 KGHSH, CDR2 LQKENI. Incomplete CDR3 DNA: TGTGCCAGCTCACCCCCTAATTACGAG. Protein: CASSPPNYE. The full CDR3 protein is CASSPPNYEQYF.

On this clone: With the read ending 3 residues before the CDR3 end, the germline J gene is used to fill in that end. The chain links TRBV19 to TRBJ2-1; TRBD2 agrees at 9 bases. CDR3 length: 15 amino acids. Looked up from germline, CDR1 is LNHDA and CDR2 is SQIVND (reference sequence). Germline trimming cut 3 bases from V and 8 bases from J; bases unmatched to any gene: 8. The chain's CDR3 is CASSIQGLAIHEQFF. The sequenced part of the CDR3 DNA is TGTGCCAGTAGTATCCAGGGACTAGCTATACATGAG.

This clone appeared a few times. The read gets to within 3 residues of the CDR3 end, and the germline J gene fills in the rest. J is TRBJ2-3 and V is TRBV29-1; 9 bases map to TRBD2. The CDR3 totals 13 residues. Germline lookup yields CDR1 SQVTM and CDR2 ANQGSEA. V shed 5 bases and J 4 bases; nucleotides not matched to a gene: 4. The DNA read from the CDR3 is TGCAGCGTTCAAGCGGGGGGTGCAGATACG. This encodes CSVQAGGADT. The entire CDR3 protein is CSVQAGGADTQYF.

Notes on this clone: The read halts 3 residues ahead of the CDR3 end, with the missing end drawn from the germline J gene. The chain has TRBV19 and TRBJ2-2; 10 nucleotides line up with TRBD1. CDR1 and CDR2 from the germline V gene are LNHDA and SQIVND (reference sequence). Trimming at V came to 7 bases and at J to 3 bases, leaving 17 bases not matched to a gene. CDR3 length: 19 residues. The part of the CDR3 DNA that was read is TGTGCCAGTACCCCCCCGCCGGGACAGGGGATAGGGCACACCGGGGAG. Translation gives CASTPPPGQGIGHTGE. In full, the CDR3 reads CASTPPPGQGIGHTGELFF.

A word on this clone: The sequenced fragment ends 3 residues before the CDR3 boundary, so the rest is inferred from the germline J gene. The chain joins TRBV19 to TRBJ2-7; 9 bases are a match to TRBD1. V trimming: 5 bases; J trimming: 5 bases; junction bases outside the gene matches: 4. The CDR3 is 13 residues long. CDR1 LNHDA and CDR2 SQIVND come from the germline V gene (reference sequence). CDR3 loop: CASSATGGNEQYF. Partial CDR3 DNA: TGTGCCAGTAGTGCAACAGGGGGCAACGAG.

As to this clone: Read coverage stops 3 residues before the CDR3 terminus; the germline J gene supplies the remainder. The chain links TRBV11-3 to TRBJ2-5; D ambiguous. CDR3 length: 14 residues. Trimming took off 1 base at V and 3 bases at J, with 9 bases between the two ends. CDR1 and CDR2 (germline): SGHNT, YENEEA. Partial CDR3 DNA: TGTGCCAGCAGCTTAGGGGCAGTAGAAGAGACC. Translation gives CASSLGAVEET. The full CDR3 is CASSLGAVEETQYF.

This clone showed up many times. The read ends 3 residues shy of where the CDR3 ends; the end is completed using the germline J gene. This chain connects TRBV5-1 to TRBJ1-6; 7 bases are shared with TRBD1. J was trimmed by 9 bases and V by 0 bases; bases with no gene match: 9. This CDR3 comprises 16 residues. Germline-derived CDR1 and CDR2 are SGHRS and YFSETQ. The CDR3 is CASSLEIGGKGSPLHF. The part of the CDR3 DNA that was read is TGCGCCAGCAGCTTGGAAATAGGGGGCAAGGGTTCACCC.

About this clone itself: The CDR3 end lies 3 residues beyond the end of the read and is filled in from the germline J gene. The chain combines TRBV6-2 or TRBV6-3 with TRBJ2-5; D not resolved. This CDR3 comprises 12 residues. The germline V and J ends were trimmed by 2 bases and 7 bases, with 8 bases remaining between them. Germline V gene data show CDR1 as MNHEY and CDR2 as SVGEGT. The chain's CDR3 is CASSYGRGTQYF. The CDR3 bases that were read are TGTGCCAGCAGTTACGGCCGTGGGACC.

In this sample, this clone turned up many times. Coverage ceases 3 residues before the CDR3 finishes, and the germline J gene fills in the end. The chain carries TRBV19 and TRBJ1-5; D remains unclear. This CDR3 is 14 amino acids long. Between the trimmed V and J ends, which lost 1 base and 0 bases, there was a span of 4 bases. The germline CDR1 and CDR2 sequences are LNHDA and SQIVND (reference sequence). The covered CDR3 bases are TGTGCCAGTAGTATAGCATTTAGCAATCAGCCC. It encodes CASSIAFSNQP. The CDR3 reads in full as CASSIAFSNQPQHF.

This clone was detected a few times. The missing CDR3 end, 3 residues past where the read stops, is filled in from the germline J gene. The chain uses TRBV7-9 and TRBJ2-1; 12 bases fit TRBD1. CDR3 length equals 15 residues. V lost 2 bases and J lost 6; bases outside the gene matches: 2. The germline V gene encodes CDR1 SEHNR and CDR2 FQNEAQ (reference sequence). CDR3 DNA (partial): TGTGCCAGCAGCTTAAGGGGACAGGGGGCCAATGAG. Its protein is CASSLRGQGANE. The entire CDR3 sequence reads CASSLRGQGANEQFF.

In regard to this clone: The read falls 3 residues short of the CDR3 end, and the missing part is taken from the germline J gene. The chain couples TRBV19 to TRBJ2-2; 12 bases are shared with TRBD1. Germline V gives CDR1 LNHDA, CDR2 SQIVND (reference sequence). Trimming cost V 8 bases and J 7 bases; bases outside gene matches: 11. This CDR3 is built from 16 residues. The sequenced part of the CDR3 DNA is TGTGCCAGTGAGCGTGGGACAGGGGGCTCGCGCGGGGAG. Amino acids: CASERGTGGSRGE. The entire CDR3 protein is CASERGTGGSRGELFF.